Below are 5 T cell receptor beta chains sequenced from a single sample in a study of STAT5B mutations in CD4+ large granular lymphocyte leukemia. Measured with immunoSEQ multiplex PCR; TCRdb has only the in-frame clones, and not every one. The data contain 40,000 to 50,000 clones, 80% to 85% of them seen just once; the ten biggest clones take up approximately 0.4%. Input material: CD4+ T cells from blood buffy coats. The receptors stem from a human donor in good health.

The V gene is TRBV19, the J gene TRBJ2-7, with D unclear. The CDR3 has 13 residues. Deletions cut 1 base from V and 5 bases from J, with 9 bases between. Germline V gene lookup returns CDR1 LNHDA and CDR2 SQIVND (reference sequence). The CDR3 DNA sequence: TGTGCCAGTAGTATAGTAGGGCAGGACGAGCAGTACTTC. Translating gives CASSIVGQDEQYF. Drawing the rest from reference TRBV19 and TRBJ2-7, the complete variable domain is DGGITQSPKYLFRKEGQNVTLSCEQNLNHDAMYWYRQDPGQGLRLIYYSQIVNDFQKGDIAEGYSVSREKKESFPLTVTSAQKNPTAFYLCASSIVGQDEQYFGPGTRLTVT.

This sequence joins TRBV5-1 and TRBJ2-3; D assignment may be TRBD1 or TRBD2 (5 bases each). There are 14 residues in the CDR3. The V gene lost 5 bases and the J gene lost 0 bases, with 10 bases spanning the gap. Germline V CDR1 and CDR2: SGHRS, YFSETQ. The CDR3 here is CASSRDLSTDTQYF. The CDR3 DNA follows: TGCGCCAGCAGTCGGGACCTCAGCACAGATACGCAGTATTTT. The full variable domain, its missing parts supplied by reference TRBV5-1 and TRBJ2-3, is KAGVTQTPRYLIKTRGQQVTLSCSPISGHRSVSWYQQTPGQGLQFLFEYFSETQRNKGNFPGRFSGRQFSNSRSEMNVSTLELGDSALYLCASSRDLSTDTQYFGPGTRLTVL.

The DNA of the CDR3 is TGTGCCAGCAGTTCAATATATCGCACTAGCGGGGGGGGGAGCTCCTACAATGAGCAGTTCTTC. It encodes CASSSIYRTSGGGSSYNEQFF. The chain couples TRBV27 to TRBJ2-1; TRBD2 aligns across 13 bases. V was pared by 4 bases and J by 0 bases, with 15 bases of the junction left unmatched. The CDR3 is made up of 21 amino acids. CDR1 is MNHEY and CDR2 is SMNVEV in the germline V gene (reference sequence).

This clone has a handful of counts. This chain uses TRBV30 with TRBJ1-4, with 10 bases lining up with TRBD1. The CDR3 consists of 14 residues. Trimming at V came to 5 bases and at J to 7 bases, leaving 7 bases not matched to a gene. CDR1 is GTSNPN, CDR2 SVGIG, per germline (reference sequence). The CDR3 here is CAWDTGQGVEKLFF. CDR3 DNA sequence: TGTGCCTGGGATACCGGACAGGGGGTTGAAAAACTGTTTTTT.

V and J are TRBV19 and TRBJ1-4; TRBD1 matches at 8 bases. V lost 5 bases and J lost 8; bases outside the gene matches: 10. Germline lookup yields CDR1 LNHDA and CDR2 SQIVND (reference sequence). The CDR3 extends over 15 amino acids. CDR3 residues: CASSPPTGVGEKLFF. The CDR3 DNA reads TGTGCCAGTAGTCCACCGACAGGGGTCGGGGAAAAACTGTTTTTT.